Given below is one T cell receptor (beta chain) in context. Its antigen is unidentified. TCRdb keeps only in-frame clones here, not all; method: immunoSEQ multiplex PCR. The sample records tens of thousands of clones, roughly nine tenths being singletons. The data were taken from a study of OX40 agonist ivuxolimab in advanced cancers. Study-level points and caveats: The authors also found low normalized T-cell clonal expansion in some nonresponders.

The sequences come from CD4+ or CD8+ T cells sorted from blood, collected in a trial of the OX40 agonist ivuxolimab. This TCR was recovered from an adult with an advanced solid tumor such as melanoma, head and neck, liver or kidney cancer.

The CDR3 DNA sequence: TGCGCCAGCAGCCAACCCAGACAGGGCTTGACTGAAGCTTTCTTT. Its protein is CASSQPRQGLTEAFF. This chain connects TRBV4-1 to TRBJ1-1; 7 bases align to TRBD1. This CDR3 has 15 residues. Germline assignment: CDR1 MGHRA and CDR2 YSYEKL. Trimming cost V 2 bases and J 5 bases; bases outside gene matches: 8.